This T cell receptor beta chain was observed in a study of cytomegalovirus exposure and HLA in healthy donors (dated by TCRdb to about 2017). Some background on the complete study: The roughly 650 repertoires of the first cohort and the 95 to 150 validation repertoires were produced on the same platform, according to a later analysis. The study was designed to test whether signatures of past pathogen exposure could be identified by cataloging public T cell receptors. Along with the roughly 610-subject first cohort, a separate validation cohort of over 90 different subjects was used. To predict cytomegalovirus infection status, the study brought together high-throughput TCR immunosequencing, statistical association of individual TCRs with disease status, and machine learning.

The full study reports these points: Most TCR sequences were observed very rarely across donors, whereas some public TCRs were present in many individuals. In vitro tests confirmed that three of the cytomegalovirus-associated TCR beta chains recognize cytomegalovirus antigens. A later analysis found that TCRs clustered in the first cohort also tended to co-occur in the 110 or so validation repertoires, with more than 90% of cluster scores above 0. In both the original and validation cohorts, the classifier was reported to diagnose cytomegalovirus status with high specificity and sensitivity. The authors suggested that the approach could potentially be extended to other disease states and immunological phenotypes. The study gave a list of 150 to 200 TCR beta chains associated with cytomegalovirus. A later analysis had no HLA typing for the validation cohort, so co-occurrence there was scored across all 130 or so repertoires.

The donors were included in the validation cohort of over a hundred subjects, a group kept apart from the roughly 610-subject first cohort. The germline V gene gives CDR1 as SGHVS and CDR2 as FQNEAQ. Relative to germline, V is 5 bases shorter and J is 6 bases shorter, with 9 bases between their ends. The CDR3 runs 12 residues from the cysteine to the phenylalanine. Of all the DNA, just the CDR3 is kept, 36 bases in frame from base 1. Library method: the immunoSEQ multiplex PCR assay. The authors' pipeline ran thus. A statistical classification framework was built for diagnosing cytomegalovirus status from the catalog of TCR beta chain sequences. Imported from immuneACCESS, the table was reduced by TCRdb to in-frame sequences with V and J called. These copies leave out some clones; in studies compared against another copy, an unresolved V gene accounts for under half, and the cause of the remainder is not known. V and J calls and clone size come straight from that table; D and trimming were deduced from the DNA. For this sample the table gives 150,000 to 200,000 clones, of which about 82% were detected only once. Almost 1.5% of the sample is taken by the ten largest.

As regards this clone: This clone's antigen is unknown. Nothing much larger sits one base from this clone, and base qualities are not available.

The sequence joins TRBV7-8 to TRBJ2-3; a tentative D match to TRBD1 spans 6 bases. Sequencing was carried out using PBMCs. This clonotype was obtained from a woman between 18 and 30 years old in good health and CMV-seronegative. The sequenced DNA is TGTGCCAGCAGCGGGGGCGGGGATACGCAGTATTTT. It encodes CASSGGGDTQYF.